Below, one T cell receptor (beta chain) is given with its context. Repertoires were generated with immunoSEQ multiplex PCR, while TCRdb's copy carries only in-frame clones and drops some. This table holds fewer than 250,000 clones, 80% to 90% found once. This sample was included in a study of blood T cell repertoires in COVID-19. Trimming removed 8 bases from V and 5 bases from J; junction bases left unmatched: 7. CDR3 length: 13 amino acids. The chain carries TRBV12-3 or TRBV12-4 and TRBJ1-2; 8 bases line up with TRBD1. The sequencing sample was made of peripheral blood. This receptor was obtained from an elderly woman with acute or convalescent COVID-19. CDR3 DNA: TGTGCCAGCGACTACAGGGGGGGTTATGGCTACACCTTC. Its protein is CASDYRGGYGYTF.